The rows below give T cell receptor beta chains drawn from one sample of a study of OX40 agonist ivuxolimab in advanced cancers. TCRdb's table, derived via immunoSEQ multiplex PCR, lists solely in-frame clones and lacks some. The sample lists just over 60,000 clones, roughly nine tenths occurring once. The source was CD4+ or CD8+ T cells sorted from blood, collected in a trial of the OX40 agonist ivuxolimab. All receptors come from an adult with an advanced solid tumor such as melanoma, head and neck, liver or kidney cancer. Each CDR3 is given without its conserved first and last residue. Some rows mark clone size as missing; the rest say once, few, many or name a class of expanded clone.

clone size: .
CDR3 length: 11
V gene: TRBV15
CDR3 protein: ATSRDSVEKLF

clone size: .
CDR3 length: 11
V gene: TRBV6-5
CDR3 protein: ASRNSGQETQY

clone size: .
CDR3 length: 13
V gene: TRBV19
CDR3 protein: ASRERQGPNEKLF

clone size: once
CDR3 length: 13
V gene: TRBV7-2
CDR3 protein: ASSLDSGQGYEQY

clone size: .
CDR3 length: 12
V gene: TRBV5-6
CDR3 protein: ASSLRGPQETQY

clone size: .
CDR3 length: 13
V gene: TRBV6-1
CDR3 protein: AISGWGGFYNEQF

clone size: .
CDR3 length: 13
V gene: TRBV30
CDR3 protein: AWSGTSSSSYEQY

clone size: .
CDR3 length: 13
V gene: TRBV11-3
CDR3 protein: ASSLGEWGGDTQY

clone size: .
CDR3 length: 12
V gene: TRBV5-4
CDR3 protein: ASSEGRRNYGYT

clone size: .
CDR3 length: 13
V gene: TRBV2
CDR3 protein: ASSLRGTVNQPQH

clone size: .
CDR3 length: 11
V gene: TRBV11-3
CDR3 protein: ASSSRSGETQY

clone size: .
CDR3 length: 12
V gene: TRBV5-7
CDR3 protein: ASSLAGTGYEQY

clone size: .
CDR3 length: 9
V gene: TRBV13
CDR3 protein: ASSSTDTQY

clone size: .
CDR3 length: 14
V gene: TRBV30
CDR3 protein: AWSAFGGGVLDTQY

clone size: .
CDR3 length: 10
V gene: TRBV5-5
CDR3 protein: ASSLDAYEQY

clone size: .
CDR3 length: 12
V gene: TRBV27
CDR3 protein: ATSRVEGTGELF

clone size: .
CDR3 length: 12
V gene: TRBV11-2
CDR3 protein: ASSLGHLTDTQY

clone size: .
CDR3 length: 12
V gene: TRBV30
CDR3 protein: AWSVWTSGETQY

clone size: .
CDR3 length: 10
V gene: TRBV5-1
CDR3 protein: ASSLIGYGYT

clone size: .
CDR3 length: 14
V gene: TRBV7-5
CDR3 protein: ARSCRTSGRTDTQY

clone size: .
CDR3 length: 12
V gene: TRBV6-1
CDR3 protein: ASRGTGPLNEQF

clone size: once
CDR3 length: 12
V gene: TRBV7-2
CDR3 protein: ASKGSSGIRELF

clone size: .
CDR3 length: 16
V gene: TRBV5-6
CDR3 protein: ASSRGTSGRPSTDTQY

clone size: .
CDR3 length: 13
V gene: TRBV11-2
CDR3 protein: ASSLSSGRAETQY

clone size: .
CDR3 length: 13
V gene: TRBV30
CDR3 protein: AWSSKAGGLVEAF

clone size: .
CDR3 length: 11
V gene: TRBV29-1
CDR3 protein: SVGQGATGELF

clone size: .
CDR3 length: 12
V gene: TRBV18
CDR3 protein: ASSPPGDTDTQY

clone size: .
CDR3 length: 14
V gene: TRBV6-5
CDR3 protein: ASSYSPHQMNTEAF

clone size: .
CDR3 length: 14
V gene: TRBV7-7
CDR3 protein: ASSLGGVANTGELF

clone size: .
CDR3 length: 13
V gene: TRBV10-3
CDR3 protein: AISEGTGSSIGYT

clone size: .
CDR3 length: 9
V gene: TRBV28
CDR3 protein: ASSFKDGYT

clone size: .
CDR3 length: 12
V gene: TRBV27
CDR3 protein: ASSTPGQGTGYT

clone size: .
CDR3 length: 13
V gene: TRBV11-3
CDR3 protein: ASSLGSQHADTQY

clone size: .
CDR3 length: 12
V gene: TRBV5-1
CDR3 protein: ASTLTFGGSPLH

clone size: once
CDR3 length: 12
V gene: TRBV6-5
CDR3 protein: ASRPRTAGPEAF

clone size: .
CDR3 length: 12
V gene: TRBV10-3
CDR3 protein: AISRTGQDYGYT

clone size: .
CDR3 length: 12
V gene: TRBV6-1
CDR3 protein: ASSTGAPNEKLF

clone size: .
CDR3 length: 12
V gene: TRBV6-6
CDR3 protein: ASKRGDDTDTQY

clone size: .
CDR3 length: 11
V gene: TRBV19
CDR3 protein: ASSPDRSNEQY

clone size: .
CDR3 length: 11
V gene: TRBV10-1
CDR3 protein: ASSEPTMDTQY

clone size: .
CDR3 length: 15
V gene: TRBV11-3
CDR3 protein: ASSLDTGTGNTGELF

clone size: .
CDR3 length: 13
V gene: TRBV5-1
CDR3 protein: ASSTGTGGQETQY

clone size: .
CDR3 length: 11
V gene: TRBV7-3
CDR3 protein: ASSGRGENEQF

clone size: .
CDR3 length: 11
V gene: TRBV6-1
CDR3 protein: ASSEHLQYEQY

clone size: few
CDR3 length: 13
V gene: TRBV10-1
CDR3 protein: ASSVLAGGTYEQY

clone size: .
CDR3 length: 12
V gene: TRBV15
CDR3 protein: ATGGGNSNQPQH

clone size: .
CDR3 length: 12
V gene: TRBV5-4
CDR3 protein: ASSLRGTTDTQY

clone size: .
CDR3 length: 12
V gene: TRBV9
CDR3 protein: ASSTGQPYEKLF

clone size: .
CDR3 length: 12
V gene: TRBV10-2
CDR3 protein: ASSEQGNKNIQY

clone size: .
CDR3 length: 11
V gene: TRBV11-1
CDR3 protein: ASSSPMNTEAF